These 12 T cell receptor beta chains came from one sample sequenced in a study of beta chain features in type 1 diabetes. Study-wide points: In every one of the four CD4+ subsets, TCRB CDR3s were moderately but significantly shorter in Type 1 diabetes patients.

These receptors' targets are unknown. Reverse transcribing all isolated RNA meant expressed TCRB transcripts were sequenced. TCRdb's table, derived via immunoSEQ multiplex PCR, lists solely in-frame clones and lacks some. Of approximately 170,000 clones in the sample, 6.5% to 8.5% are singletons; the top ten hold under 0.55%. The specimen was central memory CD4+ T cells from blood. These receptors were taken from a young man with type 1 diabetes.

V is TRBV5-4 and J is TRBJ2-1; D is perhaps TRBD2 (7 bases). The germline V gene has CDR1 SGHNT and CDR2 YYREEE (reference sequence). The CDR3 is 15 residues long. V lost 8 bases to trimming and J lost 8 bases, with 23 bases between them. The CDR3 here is CASARGGGGRDEQFF. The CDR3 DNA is TGTGCCAGTGCTAGAGGGGGAGGGGGAAGGGATGAGCAGTTCTTC.

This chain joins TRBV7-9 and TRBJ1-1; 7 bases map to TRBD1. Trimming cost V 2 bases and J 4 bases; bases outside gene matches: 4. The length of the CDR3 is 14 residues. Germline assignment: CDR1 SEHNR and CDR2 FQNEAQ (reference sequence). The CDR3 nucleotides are TGTGCCAGCAGCTTACAGGGGGTCTTCACTGAAGCTTTCTTT. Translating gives CASSLQGVFTEAFF.

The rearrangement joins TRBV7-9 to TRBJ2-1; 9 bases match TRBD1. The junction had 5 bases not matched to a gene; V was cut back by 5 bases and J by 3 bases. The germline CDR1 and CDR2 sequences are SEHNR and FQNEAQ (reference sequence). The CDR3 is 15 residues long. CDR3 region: CASSPWDRDYNEQFF. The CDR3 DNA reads TGTGCCAGCAGCCCGTGGGACAGGGACTACAATGAGCAGTTCTTC.

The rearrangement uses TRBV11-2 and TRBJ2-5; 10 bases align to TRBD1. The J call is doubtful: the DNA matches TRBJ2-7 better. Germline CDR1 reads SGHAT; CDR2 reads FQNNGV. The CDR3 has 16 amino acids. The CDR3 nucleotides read TGTGCCAGCAGCTCGATATCGGGACAGGGGTTCTACGAGCAGTACTTC. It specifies CASSSISGQGFYEQYF.

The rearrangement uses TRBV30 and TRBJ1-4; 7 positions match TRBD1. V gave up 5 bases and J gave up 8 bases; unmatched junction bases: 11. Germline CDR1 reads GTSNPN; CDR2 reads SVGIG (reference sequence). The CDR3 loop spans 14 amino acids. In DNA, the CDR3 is TGTGCCTGGGATCAAACAGGGGAAGGGGAAAAACTGTTTTTT. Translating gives CAWDQTGEGEKLFF.

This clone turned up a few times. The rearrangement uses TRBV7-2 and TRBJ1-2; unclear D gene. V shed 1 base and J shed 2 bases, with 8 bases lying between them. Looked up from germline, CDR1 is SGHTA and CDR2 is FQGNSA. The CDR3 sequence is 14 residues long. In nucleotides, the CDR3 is TGTGCCAGCAGCTTAGACGGGTCAAACTATGGCTACACCTTC. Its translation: CASSLDGSNYGYTF.

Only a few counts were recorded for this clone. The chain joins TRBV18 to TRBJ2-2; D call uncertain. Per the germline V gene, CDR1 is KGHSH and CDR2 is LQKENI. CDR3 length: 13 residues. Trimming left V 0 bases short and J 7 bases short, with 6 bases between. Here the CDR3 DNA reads TGTGCCAGCTCACCACCGACATACGGGGAGCTGTTTTTT. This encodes CASSPPTYGELFF.

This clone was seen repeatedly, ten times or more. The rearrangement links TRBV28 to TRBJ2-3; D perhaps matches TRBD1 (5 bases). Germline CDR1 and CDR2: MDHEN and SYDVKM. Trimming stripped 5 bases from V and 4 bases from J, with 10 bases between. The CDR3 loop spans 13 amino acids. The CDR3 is CASSALGADTQYF. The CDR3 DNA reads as TGTGCCAGCAGTGCCCTAGGGGCAGATACGCAGTATTTT. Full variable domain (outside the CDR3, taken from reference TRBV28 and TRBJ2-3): DVKVTQSSRYLVKRTGEKVFLECVQDMDHENMFWYRQDPGLGLRLIYFSYDVKMKEKGDIPEGYSVSREKKERFSLILESASTNQTSMYLCASSALGADTQYFGPGTRLTVL.

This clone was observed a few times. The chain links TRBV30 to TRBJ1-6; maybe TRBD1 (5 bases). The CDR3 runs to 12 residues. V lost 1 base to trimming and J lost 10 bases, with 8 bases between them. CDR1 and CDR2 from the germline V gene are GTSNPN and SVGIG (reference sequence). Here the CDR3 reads CAWSGQNSPLHF. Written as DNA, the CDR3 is TGTGCCTGGAGTGGACAGAACTCACCCCTCCACTTT.

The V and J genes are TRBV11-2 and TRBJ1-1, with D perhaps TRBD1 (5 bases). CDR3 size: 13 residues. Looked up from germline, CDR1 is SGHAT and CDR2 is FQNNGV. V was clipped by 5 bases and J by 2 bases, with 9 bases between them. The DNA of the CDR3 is TGTGCCAGCAGCCGACAGTTCAACACTGAAGCTTTCTTT. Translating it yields CASSRQFNTEAFF.

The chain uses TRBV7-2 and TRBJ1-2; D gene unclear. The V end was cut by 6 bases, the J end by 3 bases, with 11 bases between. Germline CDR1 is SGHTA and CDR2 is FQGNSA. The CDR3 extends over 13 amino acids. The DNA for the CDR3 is TGTGCCAGCAGTCCCGACAAGGACTATGGCTACACCTTC. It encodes CASSPDKDYGYTF.

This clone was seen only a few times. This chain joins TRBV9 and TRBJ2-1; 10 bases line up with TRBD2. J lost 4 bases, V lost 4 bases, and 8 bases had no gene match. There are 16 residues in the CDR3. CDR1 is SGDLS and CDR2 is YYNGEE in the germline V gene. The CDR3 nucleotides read TGTGCCAGCAGCATCTCCGGGACTAGCGTTTACAATGAGCAGTTCTTC. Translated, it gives CASSISGTSVYNEQFF. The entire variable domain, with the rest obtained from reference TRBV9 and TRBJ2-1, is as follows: DSGVTQTPKHLITATGQRVTLRCSPRSGDLSVYWYQQSLDQGLQFLIQYYNGEERAKGNILERFSAQQFPDLHSELNLSSLELGDSALYFCASSISGTSVYNEQFFGPGTRLTVL.